This TCR beta chain was sequenced during a study of glioma-infiltrating T cells listed by TCRdb under 2016. Broadly, across the study: TCR alpha- and beta-chain repertoires were sequenced from glioma tissue, non-neoplastic brain tissue and matched peripheral blood mononuclear cells. To measure how far tissue and blood T-cell populations diverged, each tissue-infiltrating repertoire was compared against the peripheral blood repertoire of the same patient. The paired cohort was made up of three low-grade glioma patients, under ten primary glioblastoma patients and three non-glioma patients who contributed non-neoplastic brain tissue. Overall results and qualifications from the work: Group comparisons were based on small numbers of patients: three non-neoplastic, three low-grade glioma and about 8 glioblastoma patients. Very few CDR3 sequences were shared between tissue and blood, attributed to high CDR3 diversity and limited sampling. VJ-independent divergence between tissue and blood was below expectation in non-neoplastic patients but above expectation in all gliomas, especially low-grade gliomas.

The CDR1 and CDR2 encoded by the germline V gene are SGHTS and YDEGEE. The CDR3 starts with the cysteine, ends with the phenylalanine, and has 15 residues. Just the 45-base CDR3 DNA is kept, in frame starting at base 1. The junction carries 11 bases between V and J, which are trimmed by 0 bases and 3 bases respectively. Regarding this clonotype: Its antigen is still unknown. One base away there is no much larger clone; base qualities are not given.

TCR alpha and beta CDR3 regions were amplified with the iRepertoire nested amplicon-rescue multiplex PCR (arm-PCR) platform from RNA. For one-step reverse transcription and amplification, about 95-450 ng of tissue mRNA or PBMC total RNA was used as input. Following bead purification, Illumina adapters were added by a secondary multiplex PCR, and libraries between 200 and 400 bp were gel-purified. The libraries contained internal 6-nucleotide barcodes that were used for demultiplexing. Sequencing of libraries was performed on an Illumina MiSeq with 2x220 or 2x250 nucleotide paired-end reads. Per the authors' processing: Paired reads were merged using FLASH 1.2.11 and aligned with BWA-MEM to the GRCh37 human genome, and TRA and TRB reads were then extracted. An IMGT-derived reference of cassette sequences and CDR3 motifs, with pseudogenes included, was used for V and J assignment. Reads were translated in three frames, and productive CDR3s were defined as those with a C...FGXG motif and no stop codons. Unique combinations of V-J cassette pair and CDR3 amino acid sequence were defined as clonotypes. Hamming distance filtering was applied to reads, with thresholds set by the sequence error rate of each sample in mapped regions. Using fastp trimming at Q25 and MiXCR clonotype assembly, TCRdb reanalyzed the public sequencing data and kept in-frame beta chains. Rows matching on CDR3 protein sequence are summarized as one entry with the most common DNA and genes. TCRdb's processing, not the study's, gives the V and J calls here. The sample contains roughly 100,000 distinct CDR3 sequences, under 30% of them found a single time. In total, the top ten clones hold roughly 45% of the sample.

The origin of this receptor is a human donor with low-grade glioma or glioblastoma, undergoing nonglioma brain surgery, or in good health (not recorded which). The chain is encoded by TRBV5-8 joined to TRBJ2-3; matching of 6 bases hints at TRBD1 as the D gene. The sequenced sample consisted of glioma tissue, nonneoplastic brain tissue, or PBMCs (not recorded which). The bases are TGTGCCAGCAGCTTGGGGGGGCTGTCGACAGATACGCAGTATTTT. Translation gives CASSLGGLSTDTQYF.